Presented here are 5 T cell receptor beta chains from one specimen sequenced in a study of CD8 T cells in ankylosing spondylitis. In TCRdb, the 5' RACE reads were re-called with MiXCR into one record per CDR3 protein. This sample has around 53,000 distinct CDR3 sequences, with 7.4% found just once. The sequencing input was blood, either unsorted or a sorted T cell fraction (not recorded which). Every receptor here comes from a female donor with ankylosing spondylitis or in good health (not recorded which).

This clonotype occurred many times. This chain uses TRBV7-8 with TRBJ1-2; D call uncertain. The germline V gene encodes CDR1 SGHVS and CDR2 FQNEAQ. With 1 base removed from V and 3 bases from J, the gap between germline ends came to 9 bases. The CDR3 sequence is 14 residues long. The CDR3 coding sequence is TGTGCCAGCAGCTTAGACACCCCAGACTATGGCTACACCTTC. Residues: CASSLDTPDYGYTF.

This clonotype was found many times. The V call is TRBV7-8, the J call TRBJ2-1; D gene uncertain. With 7 bases removed from V and 9 bases from J, the gap between germline ends came to 16 bases. The germline gives CDR1 SGHVS, CDR2 FQNEAQ. The CDR3 runs to 13 residues. CDR3 nucleotide sequence: TGTGCCAGCACCACGAGCTACGTTAGTGAGCAGTTCTTC. It encodes CASTTSYVSEQFF.

J is TRBJ2-2 and V is TRBV27, with D perhaps being TRBD1 or TRBD2 (5 bases each). Germline V lookup: CDR1 MNHEY, CDR2 SMNVEV (reference sequence). V lost 6 bases to trimming and J lost 6 bases, with 14 bases between them. The CDR3 totals 14 residues. CDR3 sequence: CASSPLGDPGELFF. The DNA for the CDR3 is TGTGCCAGCAGCCCCTTGGGGGACCCCGGGGAGCTGTTTTTT.

The table lists this clonotype with many counts. V usage is TRBV7-6 and J usage is TRBJ1-5; 10 positions agree with TRBD1. Trimming at V came to 5 bases and at J to 1 base, leaving 8 bases not matched to a gene. This CDR3 comprises 17 residues. CDR1 is SGHVS and CDR2 is FNYEAQ in the germline V gene. CDR3 amino acids: CASSAGQGSRSNQPQHF. CDR3 DNA: TGTGCCAGCAGCGCGGGACAGGGGAGTCGGAGCAATCAGCCCCAGCATTTT.

The chain uses TRBV5-1 and TRBJ2-1, with D possibly TRBD2 on 5 matching bases. This CDR3 comprises 11 residues. V was shortened by 6 bases and J by 15 bases, with 16 bases between the two germline ends. Germline-derived CDR1 and CDR2 are SGHRS and YFSETQ. As DNA, the CDR3 is TGCGCCAGCACCGATTTAGTGGAGGCGTTCTTC. It yields the protein CASTDLVEAFF.